The T cell receptor beta chain under discussion was sequenced for a study of blood T cell repertoires in COVID-19 (dated by TCRdb to 2020 to 2021). Concerning the study at large: Collaborator samples came from the United States, Italy and Spain and covered acute and convalescent phases of COVID-19. Deeply sampled blood TCRbeta repertoires from subjects exposed to, actively infected with, or recovered from COVID-19 were included in the dataset. Samples came from the ongoing ImmuneRACE study (first 160 participants) plus 1,254 subjects from 6 global collaborators. HLA class I and class II types, where available, came from metadata supplied by the sample provider rather than from assay-based typing. A freely available public database, intended as a resource for researchers studying the immune response to SARS-CoV-2, is where the repertoires were released. The material from the prospective study consisted of cDNA or gDNA derived from T cells, B-cell-depleted T cells, or PBMCs. The sample metadata nearly always contained a de-identified subject ID, COVID-19 status, age in years and sex. Beyond this particular receptor, the publication reports: Clinical and demographic metadata were provided uncurated, with the amount varying by source and participant.

Collaborating institutions collected whole blood in K2EDTA tubes following their own protocols. Collaborator samples were shipped for TCRbeta analysis as frozen whole blood, isolated PBMCs, or DNA extracted from either sample type. On this clone: Its antigen specificity is not known. Base qualities are not provided; no much larger clone lies one nucleotide away.

The immunoSEQ Assay, a bias-controlled multiplex PCR, was used to amplify TCRbeta CDR3 regions from genomic DNA. For the original study's pipeline: The number of nucleated cells in each sample was estimated from the amplification of reference gene primers within the assay. To quantify the absolute abundance of each unique TCRbeta CDR3 rearrangement, sequence reads were collapsed and filtered. For each sample, productive Simpson clonality was calculated as the square root of Simpson's diversity index over productive rearrangements. Held by TCRdb, this immuneACCESS table contains in-frame sequences only and omits some clones. Under half of the omission traces to an unresolved V gene where checked; the cause of the rest is unknown. V, J and clone size are taken as reported in that table, and D and trimming were inferred from the DNA itself. The sample yields 130,000 to 150,000 clones; around 80% were counted once. Roughly 10% of the sample is held by the ten biggest clonotypes.

The germline V gene gives CDR1 as MGHRA and CDR2 as YSYEKL. V is clipped by 3 bases and J by 7 bases, and the sequence between their germline boundaries is 16 bases long. The CDR3 contains 15 residues, cysteine and phenylalanine counted. Left in the record is the CDR3 DNA by itself, 45 bases read in frame from the first base. Sequenced sample: peripheral blood. The TCR was taken from a man in his sixties with active or convalescent COVID-19. The rearrangement combines TRBV4-1 with TRBJ2-4, and TRBD1 may be the D gene, going by 6 matching bases. Here is the DNA: TGCGCCAGCAGCCAGGACCGGGACACGTTTAACATTCAGTACTTC. This yields the protein CASSQDRDTFNIQYF.